This T cell receptor beta chain appears in the sequencing data of a study of blood T cell repertoires in COVID-19. Study-level background: The origin of the acute and convalescent COVID-19 samples was the United States, Italy and Spain. The cDNA or gDNA used as material had been derived from T cells, B-cell-depleted T cells, or PBMCs.

Germline V gene lookup returns CDR1 GTSNPN and CDR2 SVGIG (reference sequence). V trimming: 7 bases; J trimming: 3 bases; junction bases outside the gene matches: 7. The CDR3 covers 13 residues. In the study's own analysis: Scientists estimated how many nucleated cells there were by amplifying reference gene primers. Profiling relied on immunoSEQ multiplex PCR, and the TCRdb table lists in-frame clones only, not all of them. From that table come the V and J calls and clone size; the DNA was used to work out D and trimming. Of more than 85,000 clones listed, around 92% are singletons. The sample taken for sequencing was peripheral blood. This sequence joins TRBV30 and TRBJ2-3; the match to TRBD1 covers 7 bases. The clonotype originates from a man between 18 and 35 years old with acute or convalescent COVID-19. The DNA for the CDR3 is TGTGCCTCTGACAGGGATTTAACAGATACGCAGTATTTT. Its protein is CASDRDLTDTQYF.